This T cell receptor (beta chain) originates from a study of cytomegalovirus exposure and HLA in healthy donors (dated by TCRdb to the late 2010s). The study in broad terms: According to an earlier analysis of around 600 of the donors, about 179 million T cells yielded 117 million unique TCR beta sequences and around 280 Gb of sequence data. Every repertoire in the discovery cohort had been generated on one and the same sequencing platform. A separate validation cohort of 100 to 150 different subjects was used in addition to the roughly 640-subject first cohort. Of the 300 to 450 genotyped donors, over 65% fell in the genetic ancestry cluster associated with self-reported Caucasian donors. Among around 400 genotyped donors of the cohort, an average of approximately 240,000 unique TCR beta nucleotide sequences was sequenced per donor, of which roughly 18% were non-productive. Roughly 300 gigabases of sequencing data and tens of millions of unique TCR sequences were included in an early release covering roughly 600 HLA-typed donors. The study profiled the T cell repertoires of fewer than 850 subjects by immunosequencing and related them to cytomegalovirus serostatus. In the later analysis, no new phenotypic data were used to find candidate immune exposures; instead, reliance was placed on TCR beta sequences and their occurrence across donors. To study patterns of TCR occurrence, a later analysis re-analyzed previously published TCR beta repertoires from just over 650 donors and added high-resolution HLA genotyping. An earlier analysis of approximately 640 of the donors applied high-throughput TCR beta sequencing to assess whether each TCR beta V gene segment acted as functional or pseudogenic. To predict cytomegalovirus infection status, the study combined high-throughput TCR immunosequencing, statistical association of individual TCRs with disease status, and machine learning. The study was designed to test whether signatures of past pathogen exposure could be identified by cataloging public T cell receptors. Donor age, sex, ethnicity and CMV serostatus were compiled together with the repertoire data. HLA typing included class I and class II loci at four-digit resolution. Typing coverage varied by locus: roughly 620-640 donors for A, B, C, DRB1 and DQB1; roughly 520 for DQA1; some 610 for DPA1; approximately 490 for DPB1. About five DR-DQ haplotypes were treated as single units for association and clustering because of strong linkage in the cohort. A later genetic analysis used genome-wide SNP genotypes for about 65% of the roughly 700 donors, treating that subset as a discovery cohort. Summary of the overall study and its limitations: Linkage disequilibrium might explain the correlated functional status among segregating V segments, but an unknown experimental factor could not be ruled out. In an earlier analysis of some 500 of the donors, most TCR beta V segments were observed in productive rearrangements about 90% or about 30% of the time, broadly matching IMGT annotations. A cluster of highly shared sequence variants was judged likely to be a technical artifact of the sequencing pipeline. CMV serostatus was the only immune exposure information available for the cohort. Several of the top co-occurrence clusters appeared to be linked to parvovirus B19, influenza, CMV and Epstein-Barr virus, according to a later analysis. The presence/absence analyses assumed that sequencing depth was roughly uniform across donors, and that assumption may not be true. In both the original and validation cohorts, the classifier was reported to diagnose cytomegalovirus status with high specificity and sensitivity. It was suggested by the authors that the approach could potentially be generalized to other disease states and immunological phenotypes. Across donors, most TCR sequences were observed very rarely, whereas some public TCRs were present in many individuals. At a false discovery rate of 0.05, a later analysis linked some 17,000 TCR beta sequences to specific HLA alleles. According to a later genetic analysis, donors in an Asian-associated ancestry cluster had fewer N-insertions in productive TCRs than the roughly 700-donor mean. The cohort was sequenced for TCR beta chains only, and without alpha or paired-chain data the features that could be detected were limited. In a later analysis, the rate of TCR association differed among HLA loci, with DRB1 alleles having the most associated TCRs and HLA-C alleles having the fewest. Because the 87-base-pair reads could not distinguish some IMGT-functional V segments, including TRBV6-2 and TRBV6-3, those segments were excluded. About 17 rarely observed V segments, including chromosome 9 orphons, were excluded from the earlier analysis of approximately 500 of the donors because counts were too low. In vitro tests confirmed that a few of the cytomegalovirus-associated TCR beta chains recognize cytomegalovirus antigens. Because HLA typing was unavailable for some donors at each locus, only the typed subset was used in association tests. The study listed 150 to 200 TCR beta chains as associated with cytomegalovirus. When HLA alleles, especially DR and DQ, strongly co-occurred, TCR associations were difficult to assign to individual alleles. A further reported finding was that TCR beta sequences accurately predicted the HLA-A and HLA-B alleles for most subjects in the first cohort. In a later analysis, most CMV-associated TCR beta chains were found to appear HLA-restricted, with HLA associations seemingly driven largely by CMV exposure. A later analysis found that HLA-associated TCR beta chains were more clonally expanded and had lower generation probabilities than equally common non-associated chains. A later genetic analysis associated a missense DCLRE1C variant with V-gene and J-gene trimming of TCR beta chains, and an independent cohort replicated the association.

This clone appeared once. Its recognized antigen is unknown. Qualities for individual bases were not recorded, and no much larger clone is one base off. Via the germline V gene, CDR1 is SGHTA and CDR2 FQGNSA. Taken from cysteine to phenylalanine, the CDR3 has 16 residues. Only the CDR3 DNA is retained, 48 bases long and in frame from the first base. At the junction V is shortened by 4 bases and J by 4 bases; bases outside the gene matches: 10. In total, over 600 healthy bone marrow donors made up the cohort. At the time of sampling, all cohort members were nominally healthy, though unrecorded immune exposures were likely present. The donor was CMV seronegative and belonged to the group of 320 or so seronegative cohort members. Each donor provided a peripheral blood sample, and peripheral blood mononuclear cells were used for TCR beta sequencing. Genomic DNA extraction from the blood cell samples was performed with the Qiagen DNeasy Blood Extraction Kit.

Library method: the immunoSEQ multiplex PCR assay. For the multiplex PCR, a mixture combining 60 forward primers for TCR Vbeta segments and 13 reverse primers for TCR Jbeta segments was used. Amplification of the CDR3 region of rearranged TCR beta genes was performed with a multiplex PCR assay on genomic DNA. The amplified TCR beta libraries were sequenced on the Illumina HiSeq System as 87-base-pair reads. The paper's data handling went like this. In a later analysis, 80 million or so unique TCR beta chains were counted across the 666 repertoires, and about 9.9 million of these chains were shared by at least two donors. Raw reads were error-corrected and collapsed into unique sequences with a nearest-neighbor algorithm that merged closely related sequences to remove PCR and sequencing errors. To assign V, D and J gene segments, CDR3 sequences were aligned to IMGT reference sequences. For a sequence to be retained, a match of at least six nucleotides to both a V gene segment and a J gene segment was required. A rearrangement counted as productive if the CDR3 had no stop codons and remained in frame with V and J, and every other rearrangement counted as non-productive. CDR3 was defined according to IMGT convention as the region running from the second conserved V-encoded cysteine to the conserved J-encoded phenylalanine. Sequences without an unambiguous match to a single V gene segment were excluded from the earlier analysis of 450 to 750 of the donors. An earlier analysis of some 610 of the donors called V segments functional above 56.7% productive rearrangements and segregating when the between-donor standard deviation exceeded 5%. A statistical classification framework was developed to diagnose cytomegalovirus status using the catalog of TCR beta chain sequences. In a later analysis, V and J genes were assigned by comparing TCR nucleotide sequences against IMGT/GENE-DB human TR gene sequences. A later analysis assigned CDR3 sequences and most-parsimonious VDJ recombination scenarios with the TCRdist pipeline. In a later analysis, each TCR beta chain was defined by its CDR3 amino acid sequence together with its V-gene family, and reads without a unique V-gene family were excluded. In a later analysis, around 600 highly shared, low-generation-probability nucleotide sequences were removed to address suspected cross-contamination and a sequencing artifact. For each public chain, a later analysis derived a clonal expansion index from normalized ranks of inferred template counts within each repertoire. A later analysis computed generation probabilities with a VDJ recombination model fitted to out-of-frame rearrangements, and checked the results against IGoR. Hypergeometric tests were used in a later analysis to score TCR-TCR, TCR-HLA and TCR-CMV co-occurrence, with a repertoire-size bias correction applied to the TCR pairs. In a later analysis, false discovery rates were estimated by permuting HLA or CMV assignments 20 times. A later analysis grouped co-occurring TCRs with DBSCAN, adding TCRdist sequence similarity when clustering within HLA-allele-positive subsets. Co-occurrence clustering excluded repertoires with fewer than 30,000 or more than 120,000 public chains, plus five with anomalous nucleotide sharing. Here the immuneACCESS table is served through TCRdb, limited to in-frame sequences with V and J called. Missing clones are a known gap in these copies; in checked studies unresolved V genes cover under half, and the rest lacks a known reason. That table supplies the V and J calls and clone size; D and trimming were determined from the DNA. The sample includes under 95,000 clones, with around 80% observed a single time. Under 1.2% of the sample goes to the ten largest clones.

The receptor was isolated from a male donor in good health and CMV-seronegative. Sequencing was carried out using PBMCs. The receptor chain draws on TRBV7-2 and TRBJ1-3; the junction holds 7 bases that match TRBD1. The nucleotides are TGTGCCAGCAGCTCCTCAGGGGGGTGGGCCGGAAACACCATATATTTT. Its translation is CASSSSGGWAGNTIYF.